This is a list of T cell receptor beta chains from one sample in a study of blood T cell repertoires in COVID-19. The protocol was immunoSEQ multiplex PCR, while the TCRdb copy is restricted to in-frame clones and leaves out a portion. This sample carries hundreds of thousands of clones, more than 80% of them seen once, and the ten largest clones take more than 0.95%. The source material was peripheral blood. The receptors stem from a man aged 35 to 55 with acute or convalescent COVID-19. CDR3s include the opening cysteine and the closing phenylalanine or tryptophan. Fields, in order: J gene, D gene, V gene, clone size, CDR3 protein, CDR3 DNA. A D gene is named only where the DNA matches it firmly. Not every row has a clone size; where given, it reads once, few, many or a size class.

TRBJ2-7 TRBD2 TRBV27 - CASSLSAGGREQYF TGTGCCAGCAGTTTAAGCGCGGGAGGACGTGAGCAGTACTTC
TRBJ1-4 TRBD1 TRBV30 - CAWSITTGNEKLFF TGTGCCTGGAGTATTACGACAGGGAATGAAAAACTGTTTTTT
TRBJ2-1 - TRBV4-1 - CASSQEATGSYNEQFF TGCGCCAGCAGCCAAGAGGCTACGGGCTCCTACAATGAGCAGTTCTTC
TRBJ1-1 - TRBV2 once CASRPEWGGNTEAFF TGTGCCAGCAGGCCCGAGTGGGGCGGGAACACTGAAGCTTTCTTT
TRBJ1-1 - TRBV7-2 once CASSARSRGNTEAFF TGTGCCAGCAGCGCCCGCTCACGGGGGAACACTGAAGCTTTCTTT
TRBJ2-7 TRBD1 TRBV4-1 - CASSPSTGGAYEQYF TGCGCCAGCAGCCCATCGACAGGGGGCGCCTACGAGCAGTACTTC
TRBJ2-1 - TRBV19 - CASSTEPSFNEQFF TGTGCCAGTAGTACGGAACCTAGCTTCAATGAGCAGTTCTTC
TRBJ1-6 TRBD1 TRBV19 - CASSVVTGYGSPLHF TGTGCCAGTAGTGTCGTGACAGGGTATGGTTCACCCCTCCACTTT
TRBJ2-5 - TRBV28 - CASSLSLRGAAETQYF TGTGCCAGCAGTTTATCCCTCCGTGGGGCGGCAGAGACCCAGTACTTC
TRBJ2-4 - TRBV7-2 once CASSLTGTPYVKNIQYF TGTGCCAGCAGCTTAACCGGGACTCCATATGTCAAAAACATTCAGTACTTC
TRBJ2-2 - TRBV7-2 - CASSRRGSFPGTGELFF TGTGCCAGCAGCCGCCGAGGCTCTTTCCCGGGCACCGGGGAGCTGTTTTTT
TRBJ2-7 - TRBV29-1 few CSVVLGGQPYEQYF TGCAGCGTCGTCCTGGGGGGACAGCCCTACGAGCAGTACTTC
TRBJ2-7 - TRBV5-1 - CASSQGNYEQYF TGCGCCAGCAGCCAGGGAAACTACGAGCAGTACTTC
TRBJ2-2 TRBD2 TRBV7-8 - CASSELAGNTGELFF TGTGCCAGCAGCGAATTAGCGGGAAACACCGGGGAGCTGTTTTTT
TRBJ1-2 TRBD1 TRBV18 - CASSPLPTGDYGYTF TGTGCCAGCTCACCCCTACCTACAGGGGACTATGGCTACACCTTC
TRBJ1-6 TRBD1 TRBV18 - CASSPRPRTGESYNSPLHF TGTGCCAGCTCACCACGCCCCCGGACAGGGGAATCCTATAATTCACCCCTCCACTTT
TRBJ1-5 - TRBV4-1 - CASSHPPHRLGNQPQHF TGCGCCAGCAGCCATCCCCCTCACAGGTTGGGAAATCAGCCCCAGCATTTT
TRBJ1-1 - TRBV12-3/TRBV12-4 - CASSLGSTEAFF TGTGCCAGCAGTTTAGGTAGCACTGAAGCTTTCTTT
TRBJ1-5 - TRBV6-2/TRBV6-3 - CASSVQGGQPQHF TGTGCCAGCAGTGTACAGGGTGGACAGCCCCAGCATTTT
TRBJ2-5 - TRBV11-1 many CASSSIGAESQETQYF TGTGCCAGCAGCTCCATAGGGGCGGAGAGTCAAGAGACCCAGTACTTC
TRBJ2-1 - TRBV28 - CASSSSRNEQFF TGTGCCAGCAGCTCCTCGAGGAATGAGCAGTTCTTC
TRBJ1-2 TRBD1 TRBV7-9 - CASSHRDSTNYGYTF TGTGCCAGCAGCCACCGGGACAGTACTAACTATGGCTACACCTTC
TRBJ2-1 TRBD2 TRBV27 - CASRGASGYNEQFF TGTGCCAGCAGAGGGGCTAGCGGATACAATGAGCAGTTCTTC
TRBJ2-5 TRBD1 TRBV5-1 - CASSSGQGGETQYF TGCGCCAGCAGCTCGGGACAGGGGGGAGAGACCCAGTACTTC
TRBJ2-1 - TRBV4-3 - CASSQDVWRGEQFF TGCGCCAGCAGCCAAGATGTGTGGCGGGGAGAGCAGTTCTTC
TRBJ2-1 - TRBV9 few CASSVVGGPNEQFF TGTGCCAGCAGCGTAGTCGGCGGGCCGAATGAGCAGTTCTTC
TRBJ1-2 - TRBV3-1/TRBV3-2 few CASSPTGPRVGYTF TGTGCCAGCAGCCCCACAGGCCCCAGGGTTGGCTACACCTTC
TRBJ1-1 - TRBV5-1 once CASQLGPQNTEAFF TGCGCCAGCCAACTGGGGCCCCAGAACACTGAAGCTTTCTTT
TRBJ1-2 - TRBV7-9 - CASSLVSYGYTF TGTGCCAGCAGCTTAGTATCCTATGGCTACACCTTC